What follows are 3 T cell receptor beta chains derived from one specimen sequenced in a study of neurological immune-mediated disorders. TCRdb analysed the 5' RACE reads with MiXCR anew, one entry per CDR3 protein. This table holds fewer than 85,000 distinct CDR3 sequences, 4.5% to 6% found once. The specimen was PBMCs. These TCRs come from a woman between 65 and 79 years old with multiple sclerosis.

The table lists this clonotype with many counts. The DNA of the CDR3 is TGTGCCAGCAGCCAAGCCACGAACCGGGGCTACACCTTC. Translation: CASSQATNRGYTF. The V gene is TRBV14, the J gene TRBJ1-2, with D unclear. The germline CDR1 and CDR2 sequences are SGHDN and FVKESK. V was trimmed by 1 base and J by 8 bases, leaving 11 bases between them. This CDR3 comprises 13 residues.

This clonotype has ten or more counts. The rearrangement uses TRBV7-2 and TRBJ2-3, with D unresolved. Germline CDR1 is SGHTA and CDR2 is FQGNSA. Trimming shortened V by 2 bases and J by 2 bases, and 8 bases separated the two germline ends. The CDR3 sequence is 14 residues long. CDR3 amino acids: CASSLMASTDTQYF. The CDR3 nucleotides read TGTGCCAGCAGCTTAATGGCCTCCACAGATACGCAGTATTTT. Based on the CDR3 plus reference TRBV7-2 and TRBJ2-3, the full variable domain is GAGVSQSPSNKVTEKGKDVELRCDPISGHTALYWYRQSLGQGLEFLIYFQGNSAPDKSGLPSDRFSAERTGGSVSTLTIQRTQQEDSAVYLCASSLMASTDTQYFGPGTRLTVL.

This clonotype showed up many times. Written as DNA, the CDR3 is TGCAGCGCACATCCCTCGAGCCAGGGAACTGAAGCTTTCTTT. Translated: CSAHPSSQGTEAFF. The rearrangement links TRBV29-1 to TRBJ1-1, with TRBD1 as a possible D gene (5 bases). Germline V CDR1 and CDR2: SQVTM, ANQGSEA. Trimming took off 7 bases at V and 5 bases at J, with 20 bases between the two ends. CDR3 size: 14 residues.